The TCR beta chain under discussion was sequenced for a study of shared clonotypes between healthy human individuals. General study points: Naive subsets generally exceeded memory subsets in estimated richness.

This clone was counted once. The antigen remains unidentified. The CDR3 spans 15 residues. Germline CDR1 is SGHAT and CDR2 is FQNNGV. Trimming removed 6 bases from V and 0 bases from J, with 15 bases in between. Researchers ran the assay at a deep level. Generated by immunoSEQ multiplex PCR, the TCRdb table keeps only in-frame clones and is missing some. The sample lists 2.3 million or so clones, just over 90% occurring once. V usage is TRBV11-2 and J usage is TRBJ2-7; no firm D call. Sequencing used naive CD4+ T cells from PBMCs. Subset noted: CD45RA+ positively selected. The TCR sequence derives from a man younger than 35 in good health. Some clones in this sample may be carry-over from other donors' samples. This chain's CDR3 is CASRVDWDRSYEQYF. CDR3 DNA: TGTGCCAGCAGGGTGGATTGGGATCGCTCCTACGAGCAGTACTTC.